This T cell receptor beta chain was sequenced in a study of T-cell reconstitution after alpha-beta-depleted transplantation in children. General study findings and limits: Surviving recipient cells, namely T cells and thymic progenitors, were the source of high day-60 TCRbeta diversity in some patients. T cells produced anew were the main source of T-cell counts and diversity one year after transplant. Two months or so post-transplant, alpha-beta T cells reportedly derived from several hundred expanded graft clones.

The CDR3 runs to 13 residues. Germline values: CDR1 DFQATT, CDR2 SNEGSKA (reference sequence). The junction had 3 bases not matched to a gene; V was cut back by 3 bases and J by 4 bases. This clonotype was observed many times. Its antigen is not known. Unique molecular identifiers were used to barcode this TCRbeta library. Each CDR3 protein is one row after TCRdb ran MiXCR on the PCR reads. The data hold almost 250,000 distinct CDR3 sequences, with about 25% observed a single time. The sequences come from PBMCs, collected before TCRalphabeta/CD19-depleted stem cell transplant. V usage is TRBV20-1 and J usage is TRBJ1-2; TRBD1 aligns across 9 bases. This receptor was taken from a girl aged 2 to 9 with Fanconi anemia, due to receive a stem cell transplant. CDR3 bases: TGCAGTGCTAGGGGGGACAGGGCCTATGGCTACACCTTC. It encodes CSARGDRAYGYTF.